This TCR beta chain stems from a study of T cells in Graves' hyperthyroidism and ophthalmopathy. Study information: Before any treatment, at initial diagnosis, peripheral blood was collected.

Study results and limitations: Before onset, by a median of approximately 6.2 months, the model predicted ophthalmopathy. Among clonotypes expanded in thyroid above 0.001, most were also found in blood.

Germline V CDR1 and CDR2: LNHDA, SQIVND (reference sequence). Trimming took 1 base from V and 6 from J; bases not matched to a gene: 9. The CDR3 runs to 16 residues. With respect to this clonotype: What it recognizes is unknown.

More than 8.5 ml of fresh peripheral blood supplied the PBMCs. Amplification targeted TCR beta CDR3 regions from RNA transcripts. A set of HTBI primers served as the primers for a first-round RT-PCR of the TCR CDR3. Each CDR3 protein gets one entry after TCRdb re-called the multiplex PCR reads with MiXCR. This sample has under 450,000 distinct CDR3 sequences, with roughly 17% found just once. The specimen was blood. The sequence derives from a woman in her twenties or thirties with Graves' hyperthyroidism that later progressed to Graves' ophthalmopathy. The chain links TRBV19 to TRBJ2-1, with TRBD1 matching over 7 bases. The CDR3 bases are TGTGCCAGTAGTATAGTGGAGACAGGGATCTCCAATGAGCAGTTCTTC. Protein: CASSIVETGISNEQFF.